This T cell receptor (beta chain) was captured in a study of identical twins. Study-wide results and caveats: For cord blood, abundant beta clonotypes had fewer insertions, unlike memory repertoires, which showed none.

On this clonotype: Its specificity is unknown.

The cDNA had a unique molecular identifier and a template-switch universal primer site. A single record per CDR3 protein comes from TCRdb applying MiXCR to the 5' RACE reads. The data hold 250,000 to 350,000 distinct CDR3 sequences, with roughly 8.6% observed a single time. This CDR3 is 11 amino acids long. V dropped 3 bases and J dropped 11 bases, with 7 bases sitting between them. Germline lookup yields CDR1 ENHRY and CDR2 SYGVKD. The data also belong to a second study, concerning yellow fever vaccine responses in identical twins. According to that study: Reportedly, the T cell response mounted by twins to vaccine seemed partly convergent, partly personalized.

What was sequenced was memory (CD45RO+) T cells sorted from blood. V and J are TRBV10-3 and TRBJ2-2; the D gene is possibly TRBD2 (5 bases). The source is a woman aged 18 to 35 in good health. CDR3 DNA sequence: TGTGCCATCAGTGATAGCGTCGAGCTGTTTTTT. Translating gives CAISDSVELFF.